This T cell receptor (beta chain) was identified during a study of CXCR3-negative and CXCR3-positive naive CD8 T cells. The study's findings and limits: TRB CDR3s of CXCR3-positive naive cells were more hydrophobic than those of CXCR3-negative naive cells.

The length of the CDR3 is 15 residues. The germline CDR1 and CDR2 sequences are LNHDA and SQIVND (reference sequence). With regard to this clonotype: Its target is unknown.

The libraries of TRB cDNA were constructed through 5' RACE using UMI labels. TCRdb reprocessed the 5' RACE reads, with one entry per CDR3 protein and no DNA. Its table lists about 63,000 distinct CDR3 sequences. The sample was naive CXCR3+ CD8+ T cells from blood. The subset denotes: CD45RO-CCR7+CD27+CD95- naive CD8+ T cells expressing CXCR3 (TNR3+). V gene TRBV19 combines with J gene TRBJ2-1; as DNA is missing, the TRBD1 call by TCRdb cannot be tested. This TCR derives from a human donor in good health. Some clones in this sample may be carry-over from other donors' samples. The CDR3 reads CASGAGGRSYNEQFF.